The rows below give T cell receptor beta chains drawn from one sample of a study of T cells in localized non-small cell lung cancer. Sequenced by immunoSEQ multiplex PCR; TCRdb stores in-frame clones only, minus some. The sample records roughly 2,200 clones, around 23% being singletons. The starting material was lung tumor tissue, obtained before any cancer treatment. The source is a man aged 40 to 70 with stage III lung adenocarcinoma. CDR3s include the opening cysteine and the closing phenylalanine or tryptophan. A D gene is named only where the DNA matches it firmly. Clone size is stated in some rows and not others, as once, few, many or a class when expanded.

j_call	clone_size	d_call	v_call	cdr3_aa	cdr3_nt
TRBJ1-5	medium-sized	-	TRBV9	CASSISVGYSNQPQHF	TGTGCCAGCAGTATCAGTGTCGGCTATAGCAATCAGCCCCAGCATTTT
TRBJ2-1	-	TRBD1	TRBV29-1	CSVEMTGRRSYNEQFF	TGCAGCGTTGAGATGACAGGGAGAAGGTCCTACAATGAGCAGTTCTTC
TRBJ2-2	-	-	TRBV11-3	CASSLDRNTGELFF	TGTGCCAGCAGCTTAGACAGGAACACCGGGGAGCTGTTTTTT
TRBJ2-7	-	TRBD2	TRBV19	CASSARPSAGGLYEQYF	TGTGCCAGTAGTGCCCGTCCCTCAGCGGGAGGGTTATACGAGCAGTACTTC
TRBJ2-1	-	-	TRBV29-1	CSVEDNQRRSYNEQFF	TGCAGCGTTGAAGATAACCAGAGAAGATCCTACAATGAGCAGTTCTTC
TRBJ2-2	-	TRBD2	TRBV5-1	CASRGLAGDNTGELFF	TGCGCCAGCAGGGGACTAGCGGGAGACAACACCGGGGAGCTGTTTTTT
TRBJ1-4	few	TRBD1	TRBV28	CASSLTWTGKYEKLFF	TGTGCCAGCAGTTTAACCTGGACAGGCAAATATGAAAAACTGTTTTTT
TRBJ2-4	-	-	TRBV12-5	CASADDGNEAKNIQYF	TGTGCTAGTGCCGACGACGGAAACGAAGCCAAAAACATTCAGTACTTC
TRBJ2-2	few	-	TRBV11-1	CASSLEIAVNTGELFF	TGTGCCAGCAGCTTAGAAATAGCGGTTAACACCGGGGAGCTGTTTTTT
TRBJ1-2	-	TRBD1	TRBV15	CATSRGGQGSLNYGYTF	TGTGCCACCAGCAGGGGTGGACAGGGCTCGTTAAACTATGGCTACACCTTC
TRBJ1-2	-	-	TRBV19	CASSILSRIEFYGYTF	TGTGCCAGTAGTATCCTAAGCCGGATAGAATTCTATGGCTACACCTTC
TRBJ1-1	-	-	TRBV11-3	CASSLGSSAQNTEAFF	TGTGCCAGCAGCTTGGGGAGTTCGGCTCAGAACACTGAAGCTTTCTTT
TRBJ2-3	once	-	TRBV18	CASSPSSDTQYF	TGTGCCAGCTCACCATCATCAGATACGCAGTATTTT
TRBJ1-2	few	-	TRBV6-8	CASTRPDGFYGYTF	TGTGCCAGCACACGACCAGACGGATTCTATGGCTACACCTTC
TRBJ2-2	-	-	TRBV6-8	CASSYRTAGELFF	TGTGCCAGCAGTTACCGGACAGCCGGGGAGCTGTTTTTT
TRBJ2-3	few	TRBD2	TRBV18	CASSSSTSGGADTQYF	TGTGCCAGCTCATCTTCGACTAGCGGGGGGGCAGATACGCAGTATTTT
TRBJ1-2	few	-	TRBV6-8	CAVGQSLYGYTF	TGTGCCGTCGGACAAAGCCTCTATGGCTACACCTTC
TRBJ2-7	few	-	TRBV11-3	CASSPRAGDRIEQYF	TGTGCCAGCAGCCCAAGGGCAGGCGACAGGATCGAGCAGTACTTC
TRBJ1-1	-	-	TRBV9	CASSEGGTEAFF	TGTGCCAGCAGTGAAGGGGGCACTGAAGCTTTCTTT
TRBJ2-7	few	-	TRBV10-3	CAISAAGRDYEQYF	TGTGCCATCTCAGCGGCCGGGAGAGATTACGAGCAGTACTTC
TRBJ1-4	-	TRBD1	TRBV11-3	CASSPTGSLEKLFF	TGTGCCAGCAGCCCGACAGGGAGTCTTGAAAAACTGTTTTTT
TRBJ1-6	-	TRBD1	TRBV12-5	CASKQGSSYNSPLHF	TGTGCCAGCAAACAGGGGTCCTCCTATAATTCACCCCTCCACTTT
TRBJ2-7	-	TRBD2	TRBV5-1	CASSLVGQGGDEQYF	TGCGCCAGCAGCTTGGTAGGTCAGGGAGGGGACGAGCAGTACTTC
TRBJ2-3	medium-sized	TRBD2	TRBV9	CASSASGRRGDTQYF	TGTGCCAGCAGCGCTAGCGGGAGGAGAGGAGATACGCAGTATTTT
TRBJ2-5	medium-sized	-	TRBV11-3	CASSSIVWGDSFFLGTQYF	TGTGCCAGCAGCTCCATCGTGTGGGGGGACTCCTTTTTTTTGGGGACCCAGTACTTC
TRBJ2-1	-	-	TRBV29-1	CSVVQVLNEQFF	TGCAGCGTTGTACAGGTTTTGAATGAGCAGTTCTTC
TRBJ2-1	few	-	TRBV29-1	CSVEAQDRSSYNEQFF	TGCAGCGTTGAAGCCCAGGACAGATCCTCCTACAATGAGCAGTTCTTC
TRBJ2-2	medium-sized	TRBD2	TRBV11-3	CASSSTSGVLTGELFF	TGTGCCAGCAGCTCCACTAGCGGGGTCTTGACCGGGGAGCTGTTTTTT